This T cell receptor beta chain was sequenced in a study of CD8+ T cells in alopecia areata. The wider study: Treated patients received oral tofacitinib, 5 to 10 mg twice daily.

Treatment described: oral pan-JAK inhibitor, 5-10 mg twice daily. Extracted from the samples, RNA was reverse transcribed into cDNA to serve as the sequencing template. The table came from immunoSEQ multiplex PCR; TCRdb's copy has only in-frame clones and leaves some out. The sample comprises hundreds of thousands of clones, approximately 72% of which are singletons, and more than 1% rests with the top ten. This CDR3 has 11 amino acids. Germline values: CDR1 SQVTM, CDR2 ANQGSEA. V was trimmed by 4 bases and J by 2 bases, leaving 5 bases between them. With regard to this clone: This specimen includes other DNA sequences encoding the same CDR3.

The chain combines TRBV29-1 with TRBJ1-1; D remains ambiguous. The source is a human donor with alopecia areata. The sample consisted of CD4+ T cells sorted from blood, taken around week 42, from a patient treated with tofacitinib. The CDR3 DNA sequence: TGCAGCGTTGGTCTCAACACTGAAGCTTTCTTT. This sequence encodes CSVGLNTEAFF.